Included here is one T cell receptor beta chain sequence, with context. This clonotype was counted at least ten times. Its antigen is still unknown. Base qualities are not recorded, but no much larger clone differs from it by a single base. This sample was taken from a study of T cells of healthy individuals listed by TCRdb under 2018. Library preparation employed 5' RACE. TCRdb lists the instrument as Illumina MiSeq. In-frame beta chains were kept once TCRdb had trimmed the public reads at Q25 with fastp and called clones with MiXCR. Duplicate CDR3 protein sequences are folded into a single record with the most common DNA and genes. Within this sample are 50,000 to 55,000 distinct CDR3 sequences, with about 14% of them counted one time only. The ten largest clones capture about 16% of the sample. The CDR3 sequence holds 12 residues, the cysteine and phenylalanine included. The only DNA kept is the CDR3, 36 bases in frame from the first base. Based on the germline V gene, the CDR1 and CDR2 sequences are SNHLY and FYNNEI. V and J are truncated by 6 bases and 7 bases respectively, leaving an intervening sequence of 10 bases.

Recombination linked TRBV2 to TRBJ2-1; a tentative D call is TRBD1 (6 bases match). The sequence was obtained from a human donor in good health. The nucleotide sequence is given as TGTGCCAGCAGCACACAGGGAAATGAGCAGTTCTTC. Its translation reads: CASSTQGNEQFF. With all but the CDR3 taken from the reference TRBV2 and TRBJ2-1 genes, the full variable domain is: EPEVTQTPSHQVTQMGQEVILRCVPISNHLYFYWYRQILGQKVEFLVSFYNNEISEKSEIFDDQFSVERPDGSNFTLKIRSTKLEDSAMYFCASSTQGNEQFFGPGTRLTVL.